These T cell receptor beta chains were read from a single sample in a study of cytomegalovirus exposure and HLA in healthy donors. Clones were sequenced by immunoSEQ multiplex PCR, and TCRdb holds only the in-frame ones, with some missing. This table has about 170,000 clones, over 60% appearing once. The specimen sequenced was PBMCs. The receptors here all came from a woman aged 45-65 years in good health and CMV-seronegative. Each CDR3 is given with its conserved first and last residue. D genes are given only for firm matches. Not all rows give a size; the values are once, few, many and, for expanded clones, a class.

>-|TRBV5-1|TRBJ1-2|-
TGCGCCAGCAGCTTGTCCACGGGGGTTGACTATGGCTACACCTTC
CASSLSTGVDYGYTF
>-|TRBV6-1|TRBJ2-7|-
TGTGCCAGCAGTGAACGTCCGATTGTCAGGGCCTACGAGCAGTACTTC
CASSERPIVRAYEQYF
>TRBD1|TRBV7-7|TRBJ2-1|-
TGTGCCAGCAGCCAACAGGGGAATGAGCAGTTCTTC
CASSQQGNEQFF
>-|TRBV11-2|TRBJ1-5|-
TGTGCCAGCAGCTTAGCGCCAGGAAGCAATCAGCCCCAGCATTTT
CASSLAPGSNQPQHF
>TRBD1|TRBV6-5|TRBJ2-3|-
TGTGCCAGCAGTCTCGGGACAGGGGGCACAGATACGCAGTATTTT
CASSLGTGGTDTQYF
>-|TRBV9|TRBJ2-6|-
TGTGCCAGCAGAAATGGAGTTTCTGGGGCCAACGTCCTGACTTTC
CASRNGVSGANVLTF
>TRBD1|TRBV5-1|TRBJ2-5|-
TGCGCCAGCAGCTTGGTTGTGACAGGGGGCATAGAGACCCAGTACTTC
CASSLVVTGGIETQYF
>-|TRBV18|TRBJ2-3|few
TGTGCCAGCTCACGGGACACTACAGATACGCAGTATTTT
CASSRDTTDTQYF
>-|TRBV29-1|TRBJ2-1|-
TGCAGCGTTGCCGAAGGGAGCTGGCAGCAGTTCTTC
CSVAEGSWQQFF
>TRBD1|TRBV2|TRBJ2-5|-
TGTGCCAGCAACCGGGACAGGGCGGGGGAGACCCAGTACTTC
CASNRDRAGETQYF
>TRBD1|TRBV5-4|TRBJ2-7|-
TGTGCCAGCAGCTTGGATTCCGGGACAGGGGCCTACGAGCAGTACTTC
CASSLDSGTGAYEQYF
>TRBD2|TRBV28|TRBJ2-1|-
TGTGCCAGCAGCCCCTCCCGGCTAGCGGGCAATGAGCAGTTCTTC
CASSPSRLAGNEQFF
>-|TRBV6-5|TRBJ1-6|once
TGTGCCAGCAGGGGGACAAGGAGTAATTCACCCCTCCACTTT
CASRGTRSNSPLHF
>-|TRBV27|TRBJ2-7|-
TGTGCCAAAGCAGAAAAGGTTGGATTAGGGGACTACGAGCAGTACTTC
CAKAEKVGLGDYEQYF
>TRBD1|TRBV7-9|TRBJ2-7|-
TGTGCCAGCAGCTATAGGGACAGCTCCTACGAGCAGTACTTC
CASSYRDSSYEQYF
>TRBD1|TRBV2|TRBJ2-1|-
TGTGCCAGCAGGGGACAGGGGGTCGACAATGAGCAGTTCTTC
CASRGQGVDNEQFF
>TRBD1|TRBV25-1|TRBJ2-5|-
TGTGCCAGCAGTGAATATCGGCGGGACAGGGGGCGGGAGACCCAGTACTTC
CASSEYRRDRGRETQYF
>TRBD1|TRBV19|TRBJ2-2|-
TGTGCCAGTAGTCAGGGGGCGTTTAACACCGGGGAGCTGTTTTTT
CASSQGAFNTGELFF
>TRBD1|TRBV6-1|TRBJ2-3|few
TGTGCCAGCAGTAAGACAGGGGGAACAGATACGCAGTATTTT
CASSKTGGTDTQYF
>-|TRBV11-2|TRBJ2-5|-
TGTGCCAGCAGCCGCCGGGGGAGCGGCCAAGAGACCCAGTACTTC
CASSRRGSGQETQYF
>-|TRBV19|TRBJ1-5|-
TGTGCCAGTAGGGAGAGGACGGGCGGGCAGCCCCAGCATTTT
CASRERTGGQPQHF
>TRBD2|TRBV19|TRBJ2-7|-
TGTGCCAGTAGTATTCAGACCTGGGGGGGCTACGAGCAGTACTTC
CASSIQTWGGYEQYF
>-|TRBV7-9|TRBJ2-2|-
TGTGCCAGCAGCTCCTCGGGCACCGGGGAGCTGTTTTTT
CASSSSGTGELFF
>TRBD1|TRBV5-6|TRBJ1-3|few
TGTGCCAGCAGCCTGAACAGGGGTTTGGGTTCTGGAAACACCATATATTTT
CASSLNRGLGSGNTIYF
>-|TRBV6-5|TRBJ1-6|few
TGTGCCAGCAGTTACGAAGGGAGGGATCGGTCACCCCTCCACTTT
CASSYEGRDRSPLHF
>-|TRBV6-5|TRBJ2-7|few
TGTGCCAGCAGTTATTTAAGTGGGAGGATGACCTACGAGCAGTACTTC
CASSYLSGRMTYEQYF
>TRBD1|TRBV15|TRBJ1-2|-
TGTGCCACCAGCCAGGGGGGATCTAACTATGGCTACACCTTC
CATSQGGSNYGYTF
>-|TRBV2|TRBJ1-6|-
TGTGCCAGCAGTCGGGGCAGGGGTTTTTCACCCCTCCACTTT
CASSRGRGFSPLHF
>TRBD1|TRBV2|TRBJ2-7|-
TGTGCCAGACCCGTACAGGGGTTACACGAGCAGTACTTC
CARPVQGLHEQYF
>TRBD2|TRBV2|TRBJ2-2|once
TGTGCCAGCAGGGGGGCTAGCGGGGGAACCACGAACACCGGGGAGCTGTTTTTT
CASRGASGGTTNTGELFF
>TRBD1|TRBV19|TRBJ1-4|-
TGTGCCAGTAGTCTGACAGGGATCGGTGAAAAACTGTTTTTT
CASSLTGIGEKLFF
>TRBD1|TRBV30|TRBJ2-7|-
TGTGCCTGGAGTGAGGGGGCTTACGAGCAGTACTTC
CAWSEGAYEQYF
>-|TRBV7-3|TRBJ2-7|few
TGTGCCAGCAGCTTAACTCCCGGGAGCTCCTACGAGCAGTACTTC
CASSLTPGSSYEQYF
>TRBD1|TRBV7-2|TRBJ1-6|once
TGTGCCAGCAGCTTAAATGGGGGGGCGACAGGGGTCTACCCTTCACCCCTCCACTTT
CASSLNGGATGVYPSPLHF
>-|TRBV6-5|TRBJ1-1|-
TGTGCCAGCAGTTACGGGCCGACAGGCGAAATTGAAGCTTTCTTT
CASSYGPTGEIEAFF
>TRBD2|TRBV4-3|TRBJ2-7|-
TGCGCCAGCAGAGCGGGACTAGCGGGGGTTTACGAGCAGTACTTC
CASRAGLAGVYEQYF
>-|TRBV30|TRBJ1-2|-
TGTGCCTGGAGTGGAAGCATACAGGGTCGGGGTGGCTACACCTTC
CAWSGSIQGRGGYTF
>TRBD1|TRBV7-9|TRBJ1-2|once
TGTTCCAGCAGCACGCCAGGGGGCGCAGCTAACTATGGCTACACCTTC
CSSSTPGGAANYGYTF
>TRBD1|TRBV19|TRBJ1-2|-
TGTGCCAGTAGATCAGGCAGGGGGTCTCCAGGCTACACCTTC
CASRSGRGSPGYTF
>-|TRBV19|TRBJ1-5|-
TGTGCCAGTAGTCCCTTCCGGGGGGGGGATCAGCCCCAGCATTTT
CASSPFRGGDQPQHF
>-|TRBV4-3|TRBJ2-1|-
TGCGCCAGCAGCCAAGAGTGGCGGATTTCTTACAATGAGCAGTTCTTC
CASSQEWRISYNEQFF
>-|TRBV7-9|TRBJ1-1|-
TGTGCCAGCAGCCCTCAGAGTCTAGGGGGAAACACTGAAGCTTTCTTT
CASSPQSLGGNTEAFF
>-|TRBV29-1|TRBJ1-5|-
TGCAGCGTTGGAGGGAGCAATCAGCCCCAGCATTTT
CSVGGSNQPQHF
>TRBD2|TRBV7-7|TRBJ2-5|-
TGTGCCAGCAGCTTAGAGGCGGGGGGAGAGACCCAGTACTTC
CASSLEAGGETQYF
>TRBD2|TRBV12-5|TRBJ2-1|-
TGTGCTAGTGGTAGAGTAGGGACTAGCGGGAGGGTTAATGAGCAGTTCTTC
CASGRVGTSGRVNEQFF
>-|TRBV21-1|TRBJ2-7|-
TGTGCCAGCACCCCCCCCGAGGCCCAGTACTTC
CASTPPEAQYF
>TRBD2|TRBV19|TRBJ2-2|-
TGTGCCAGTACCCTTACTAGCGGGAGGTTTGGCACCGGGGAGCTGTTTTTT
CASTLTSGRFGTGELFF
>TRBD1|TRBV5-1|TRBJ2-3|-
TGCGCCAGCAGCCAGGGACAGCTCTATGGTACGCAGTATTTT
CASSQGQLYGTQYF
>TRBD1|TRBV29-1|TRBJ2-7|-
TGCAGCGTTGAGGGGACAGGGCGCGAGCAGTACTTC
CSVEGTGREQYF
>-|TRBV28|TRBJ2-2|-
TGTGCCAGCAGTTTGAGCCTTCCGAACGCCGGGGAGCTGTTTTTT
CASSLSLPNAGELFF
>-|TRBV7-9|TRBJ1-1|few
TGTTCCAGCAGCTTAGTATCTTTGAGAGACACTGAAGCTTTCTTT
CSSSLVSLRDTEAFF
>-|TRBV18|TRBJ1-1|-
TGTGCCAGCTCACCAGGAGGAGCTGAAGCTTTCTTT
CASSPGGAEAFF
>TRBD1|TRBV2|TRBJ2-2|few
TGTGCCAGGTCCGGGACAGCCGTCACCGGGGAGCTGTTTTTT
CARSGTAVTGELFF
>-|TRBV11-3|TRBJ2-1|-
TGTGCCAGCAGCTTAGGTGGCAGTACAATCGATGAGCAGTTCTTC
CASSLGGSTIDEQFF
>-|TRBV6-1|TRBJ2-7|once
TGTGCCAGCAGCTTCGACAGGTTTGGGTTCTACGAGCAGTACTTC
CASSFDRFGFYEQYF